One and the same sample provided the 14 T cell receptor beta chains below, sequenced in a study of T cell responses to AZD1222 COVID-19 vaccine. Repertoires were generated with immunoSEQ multiplex PCR, while TCRdb's copy carries only in-frame clones and drops some. This table has 90,000 to 150,000 clones, about 85% appearing once. The source was peripheral blood, collected on day 0 of AZD1222 vaccination. The receptor source for this set is an adult in good health.

Written as DNA, the CDR3 is TGTGCCAGCAGCGCCGGACAGGCTGATGGCTACACCTTC. Amino acids: CASSAGQADGYTF. The rearrangement uses TRBV12-3 or TRBV12-4 and TRBJ1-2; TRBD1 matches at 7 bases. The CDR3 loop spans 13 amino acids. J gave up 6 bases and V 6 bases, and 7 bases lay outside the gene matches.

This clone was seen a single time. The J gene is TRBJ1-3, the V gene TRBV18; no reliable D call. Germline assignment: CDR1 KGHSH and CDR2 LQKENI. V lost 6 bases, J lost 0 bases, and 9 bases lay in between. This CDR3 has 14 residues. CDR3 DNA sequence: TGTGCCAGCTCCCCCACCGACTCTGGAAACACCATATATTTT. This encodes CASSPTDSGNTIYF.

The V call is TRBV2, the J call TRBJ2-1; 9 positions match TRBD2. J was trimmed by 2 bases and V by 5 bases; bases with no gene match: 7. The CDR3 totals 16 residues. In germline, CDR1 is SNHLY, CDR2 FYNNEI. The CDR3 region has the DNA TGTGCCAGCAGTTACTCAGCGGGGGGCACCTACAATGAGCAGTTCTTC. This encodes CASSYSAGGTYNEQFF.

This chain links TRBV7-2 with TRBJ1-5, with no clear D. V was shortened by 6 bases and J by 0 bases, with 9 bases between the two germline ends. Germline CDR1 reads SGHTA; CDR2 reads FQGNSA. This CDR3 has 14 amino acids. In DNA form, the CDR3 reads TGTGCCAGCAGTCCTTGGAATAGCAATCAGCCCCAGCATTTT. Protein: CASSPWNSNQPQHF.

The chain combines TRBV15 with TRBJ1-3; D gene unclear. Germline assignment: CDR1 LNHNV and CDR2 YYDKDF (reference sequence). Trimming took 4 bases from V and 0 from J, leaving 16 bases between them. The CDR3 runs 17 residues. The CDR3 bases are TGTGCCACCAGCAATGGTAGGACTGGCCTCTCTGGAAACACCATATATTTT. This translates into CATSNGRTGLSGNTIYF.

In this sample, this clone turned up once. The chain combines TRBV12-3 or TRBV12-4 with TRBJ1-1; D remains unclear. This CDR3 spans 12 amino acids. With 0 bases removed from V and 14 bases from J, the gap between germline ends came to 13 bases. DNA of the CDR3: TGTGCCAGCAGTTTAGCGGGAAAACGGTGCTTCTTT. Encoded protein: CASSLAGKRCFF.

V usage is TRBV19 and J usage is TRBJ1-5; TRBD1 is a possible D gene (6 bases). Germline lookup yields CDR1 LNHDA and CDR2 SQIVND (reference sequence). The CDR3 has 14 amino acids. Trimming took off 7 bases at V and 6 bases at J, with 16 bases between the two ends. CDR3 sequence (DNA): TGTGCCAGTAAAGGACAGATTTATACTCAGCCCCAGCATTTT. Its protein product is CASKGQIYTQPQHF.

The chain combines TRBV28 with TRBJ2-7; D call uncertain. V lost 2 bases to trimming and J lost 3 bases, with 23 bases between them. This CDR3 spans 18 amino acids. Germline CDR1 and CDR2: MDHEN and SYDVKM. This CDR3 is CASSLVSSSTKWDYEQYF. CDR3 DNA: TGTGCCAGCAGTTTAGTTTCTTCTTCAACAAAATGGGACTACGAGCAGTACTTC.

This chain links TRBV28 with TRBJ1-2, with unresolved D. The CDR3 sequence is 13 residues long. The V end lost 6 bases, the J end lost 8 bases, and 16 bases lay between the germline ends. Germline V gene data show CDR1 as MDHEN and CDR2 as SYDVKM. The CDR3 DNA reads as TGTGCCAGCAGCCCCGAACCAGGAGGGGGCTACACCTTC. It codes for CASSPEPGGGYTF.

In DNA form, the CDR3 reads TGTGCCTGGAGTGAGCCGGGTTTGGAAAAACTGTTTTTT. Amino acid sequence: CAWSEPGLEKLFF. The chain combines TRBV30 with TRBJ1-4; D ambiguous. Germline V gene sequence: CDR1 GTSNPN, CDR2 SVGIG (reference sequence). This CDR3 region has 13 residues. The V end lost 1 base, the J end lost 8 bases, and 11 bases lay between the germline ends.

The J gene is TRBJ1-6, the V gene TRBV7-9; 8 bases map to TRBD1. The germline CDR1 and CDR2 sequences are SEHNR and FQNEAQ (reference sequence). The CDR3 consists of 16 residues. The V gene end was trimmed by 5 bases and the J gene end by 6 bases; junction bases not matched to a gene: 9. This chain's CDR3 is CASSPPRGQGNSPLHF. The CDR3 DNA follows: TGTGCCAGCAGCCCCCCCAGGGGGCAGGGTAATTCACCCCTCCACTTT.

The chain couples TRBV5-4 to TRBJ2-3, with D uncertain. CDR1 and CDR2 (germline): SGHNT, YYREEE (reference sequence). Trimming removed 4 bases at V and 5 bases at J, with 11 bases between. CDR3 length: 13 residues. DNA for the CDR3: TGTGCCAGCAGCCGCGATAACCGAGATACGCAGTATTTT. Translating it yields CASSRDNRDTQYF. Drawing the rest from reference TRBV5-4 and TRBJ2-3, the complete variable domain is ETGVTQSPTHLIKTRGQQVTLRCSSQSGHNTVSWYQQALGQGPQFIFQYYREEENGRGNFPPRFSGLQFPNYSSELNVNALELDDSALYLCASSRDNRDTQYFGPGTRLTVL.

V usage is TRBV3-1 (or the pseudogene TRBV3-2) and J usage is TRBJ2-7; maybe TRBD1 (5 bases). The CDR3 runs 14 residues. V was trimmed by 0 bases and J by 9 bases, leaving 15 bases between them. CDR1 is LGHDT and CDR2 is YNNKEL in the germline V gene (reference sequence). CDR3 sequence (DNA): TGTGCCAGCAGCCAAGATAGGGGAATGCGGACGCAGTACTTC. Encoded protein: CASSQDRGMRTQYF.

The chain uses TRBV11-2 and TRBJ2-7; possibly TRBD2 for D (7 bases). The CDR3 is 15 amino acids. Trimming pared 4 bases from V and 7 bases from J, leaving 20 bases between. Germline values: CDR1 SGHAT, CDR2 FQNNGV. The CDR3 loop reads CASSSRGGGQWEQYF. The CDR3 region has the DNA TGTGCCAGCAGCTCCCGTGGGGGGGGGCAGTGGGAGCAGTACTTC.